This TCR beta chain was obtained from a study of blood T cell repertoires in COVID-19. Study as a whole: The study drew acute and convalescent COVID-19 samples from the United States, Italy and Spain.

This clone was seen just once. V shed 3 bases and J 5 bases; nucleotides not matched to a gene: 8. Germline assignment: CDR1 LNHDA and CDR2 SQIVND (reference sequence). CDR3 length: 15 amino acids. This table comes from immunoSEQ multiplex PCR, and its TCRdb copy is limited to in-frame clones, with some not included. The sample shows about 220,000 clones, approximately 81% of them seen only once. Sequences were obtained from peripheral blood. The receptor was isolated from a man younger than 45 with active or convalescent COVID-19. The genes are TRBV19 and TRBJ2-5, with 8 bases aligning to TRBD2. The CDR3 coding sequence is TGTGCCAGTAGTATGGTAGGCGGGGGGCGGGAGACCCAGTACTTC. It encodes CASSMVGGGRETQYF.